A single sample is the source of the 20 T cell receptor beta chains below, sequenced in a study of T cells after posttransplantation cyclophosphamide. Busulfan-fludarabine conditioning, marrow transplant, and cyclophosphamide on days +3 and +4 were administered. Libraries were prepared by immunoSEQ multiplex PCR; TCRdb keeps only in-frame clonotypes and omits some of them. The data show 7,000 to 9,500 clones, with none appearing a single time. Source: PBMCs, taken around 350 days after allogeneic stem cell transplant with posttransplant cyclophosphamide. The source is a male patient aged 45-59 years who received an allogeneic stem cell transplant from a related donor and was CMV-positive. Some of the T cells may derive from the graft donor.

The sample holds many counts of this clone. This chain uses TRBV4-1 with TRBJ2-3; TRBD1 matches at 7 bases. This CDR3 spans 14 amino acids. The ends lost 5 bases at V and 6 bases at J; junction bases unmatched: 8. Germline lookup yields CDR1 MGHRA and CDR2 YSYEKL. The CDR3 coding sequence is TGCGCCAGCAGCTACCGAGGACAGGTCGATACGCAGTATTTT. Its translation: CASSYRGQVDTQYF.

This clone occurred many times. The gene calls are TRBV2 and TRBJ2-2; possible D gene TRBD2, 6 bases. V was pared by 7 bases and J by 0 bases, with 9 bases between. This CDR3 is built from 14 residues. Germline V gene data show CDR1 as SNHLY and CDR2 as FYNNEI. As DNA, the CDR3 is TGTGCCAGCACGCGGGGCGCGAACACCGGGGAGCTGTTTTTT. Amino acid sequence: CASTRGANTGELFF.

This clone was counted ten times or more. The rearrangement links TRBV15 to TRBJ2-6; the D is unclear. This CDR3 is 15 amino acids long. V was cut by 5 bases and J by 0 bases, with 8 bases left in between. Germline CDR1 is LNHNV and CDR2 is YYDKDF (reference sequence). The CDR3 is CATSPGRSGANVLTF. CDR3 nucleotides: TGTGCCACCAGCCCTGGCCGCTCTGGGGCCAACGTCCTGACTTTC.

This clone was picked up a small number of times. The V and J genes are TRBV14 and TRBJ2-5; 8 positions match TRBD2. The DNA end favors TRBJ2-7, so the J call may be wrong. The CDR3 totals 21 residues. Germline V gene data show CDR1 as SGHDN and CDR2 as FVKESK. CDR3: CASSQVPQQAHGGAGVCEQYF. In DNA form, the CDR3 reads TGTGCCAGCAGCCAAGTTCCACAACAAGCTCACGGGGGGGCTGGGGTCTGCGAGCAGTACTTC.

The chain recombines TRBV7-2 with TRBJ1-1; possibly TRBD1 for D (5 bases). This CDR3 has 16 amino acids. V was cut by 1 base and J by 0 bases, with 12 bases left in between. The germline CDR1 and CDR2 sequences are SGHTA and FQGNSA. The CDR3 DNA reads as TGTGCCAGCAGCTTAGGAGCGGGGGGACTGAACACTGAAGCTTTCTTT. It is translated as CASSLGAGGLNTEAFF.

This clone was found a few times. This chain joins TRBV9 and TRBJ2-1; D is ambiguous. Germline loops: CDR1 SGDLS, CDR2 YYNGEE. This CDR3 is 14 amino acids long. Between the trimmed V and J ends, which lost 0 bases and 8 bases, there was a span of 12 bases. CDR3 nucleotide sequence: TGTGCCAGCAGCGTAGGCCCCACAGTCGATGAGCAGTTCTTC. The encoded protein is CASSVGPTVDEQFF.

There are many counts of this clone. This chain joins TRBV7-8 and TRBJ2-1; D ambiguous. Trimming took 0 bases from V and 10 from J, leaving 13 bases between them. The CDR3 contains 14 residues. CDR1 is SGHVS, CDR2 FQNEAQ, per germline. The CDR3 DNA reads TGTGCCAGCAGCTTAGCGCGTCGCGAAGTGGAGCAGTTCTTC. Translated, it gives CASSLARREVEQFF.

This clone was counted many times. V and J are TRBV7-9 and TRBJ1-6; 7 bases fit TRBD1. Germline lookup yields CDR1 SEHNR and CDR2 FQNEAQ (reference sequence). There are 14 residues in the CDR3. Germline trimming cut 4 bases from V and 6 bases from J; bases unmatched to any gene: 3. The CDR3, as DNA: TGTGCCAGCAGCTCGGGGACAGCTAATTCACCCCTCCACTTT. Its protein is CASSSGTANSPLHF.

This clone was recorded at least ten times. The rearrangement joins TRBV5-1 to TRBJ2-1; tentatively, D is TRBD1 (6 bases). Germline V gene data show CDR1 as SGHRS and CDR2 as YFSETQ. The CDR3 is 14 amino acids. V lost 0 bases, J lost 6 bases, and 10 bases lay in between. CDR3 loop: CASSLGPDSNEQFF. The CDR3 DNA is TGCGCCAGCAGCTTGGGACCGGACAGCAATGAGCAGTTCTTC. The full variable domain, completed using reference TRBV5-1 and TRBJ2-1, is KAGVTQTPRYLIKTRGQQVTLSCSPISGHRSVSWYQQTPGQGLQFLFEYFSETQRNKGNFPGRFSGRQFSNSRSEMNVSTLELGDSALYLCASSLGPDSNEQFFGPGTRLTVL.

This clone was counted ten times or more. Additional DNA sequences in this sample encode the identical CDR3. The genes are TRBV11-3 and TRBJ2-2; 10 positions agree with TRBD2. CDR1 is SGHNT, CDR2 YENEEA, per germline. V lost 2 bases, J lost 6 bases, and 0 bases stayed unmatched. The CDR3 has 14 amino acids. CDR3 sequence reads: CASSLLAGAGELFF. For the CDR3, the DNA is TGTGCCAGCAGCTTACTAGCGGGAGCCGGGGAGCTGTTTTTT.

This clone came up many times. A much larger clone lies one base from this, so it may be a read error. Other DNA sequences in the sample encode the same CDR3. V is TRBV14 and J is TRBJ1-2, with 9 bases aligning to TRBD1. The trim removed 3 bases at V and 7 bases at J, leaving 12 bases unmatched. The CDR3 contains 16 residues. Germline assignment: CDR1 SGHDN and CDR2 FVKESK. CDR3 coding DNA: TGTGCCAGCAGCCATCACCTCGCACCGGGACAGGGTGGCTACACCTTC. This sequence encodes CASSHHLAPGQGGYTF. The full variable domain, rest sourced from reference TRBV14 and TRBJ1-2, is EAGVTQFPSHSVIEKGQTVTLRCDPISGHDNLYWYRRVMGKEIKFLLHFVKESKQDESGMPNNRFLAERTGGTYSTLKVQPAELEDSGVYFCASSHHLAPGQGGYTFGSGTRLTVV.

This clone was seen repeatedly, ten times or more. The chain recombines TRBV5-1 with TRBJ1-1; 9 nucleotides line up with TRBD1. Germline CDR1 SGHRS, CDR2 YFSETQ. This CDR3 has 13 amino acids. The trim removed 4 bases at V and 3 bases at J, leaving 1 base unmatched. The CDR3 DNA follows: TGCGCCAGCAGCAGACAGGGGGACACTGAAGCTTTCTTT. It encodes CASSRQGDTEAFF.

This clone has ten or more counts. The CDR3 loop is CASSLTRGNEQFF. The CDR3 nucleotides read TGTGCCAGCAGCTTAACGCGGGGTAATGAGCAGTTCTTC. The chain has TRBV7-9 and TRBJ2-1, with D possibly TRBD2 on 6 matching bases. This CDR3 has 13 amino acids. CDR1 SEHNR and CDR2 FQNEAQ come from the germline V gene (reference sequence). V was clipped by 2 bases and J by 7 bases, with 9 bases between them.

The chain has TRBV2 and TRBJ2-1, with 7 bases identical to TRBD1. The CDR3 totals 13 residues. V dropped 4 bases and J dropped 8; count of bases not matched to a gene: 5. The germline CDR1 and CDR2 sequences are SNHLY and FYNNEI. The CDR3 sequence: CASSGGTVHEQFF. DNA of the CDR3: TGTGCCAGCAGTGGGGGGACAGTCCATGAGCAGTTCTTC.

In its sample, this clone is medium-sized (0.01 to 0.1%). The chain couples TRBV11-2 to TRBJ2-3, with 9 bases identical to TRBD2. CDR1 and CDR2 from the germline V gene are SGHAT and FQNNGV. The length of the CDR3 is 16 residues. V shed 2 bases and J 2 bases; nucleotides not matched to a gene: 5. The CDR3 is CASSLLAGMVTDTQYF. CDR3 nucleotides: TGTGCCAGCAGCTTACTAGCGGGAATGGTCACAGATACGCAGTATTTT.

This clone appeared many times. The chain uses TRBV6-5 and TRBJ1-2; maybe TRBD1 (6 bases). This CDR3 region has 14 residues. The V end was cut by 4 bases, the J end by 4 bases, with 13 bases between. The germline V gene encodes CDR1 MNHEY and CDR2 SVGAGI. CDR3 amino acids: CASSSWTVLYGYTF. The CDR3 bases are TGTGCCAGCAGTTCTTGGACAGTTCTCTATGGCTACACCTTC.

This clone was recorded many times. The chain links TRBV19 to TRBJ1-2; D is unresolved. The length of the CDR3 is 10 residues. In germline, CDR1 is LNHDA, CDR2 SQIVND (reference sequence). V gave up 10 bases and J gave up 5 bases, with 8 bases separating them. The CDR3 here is CATRGYGYTF. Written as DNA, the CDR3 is TGTGCCACCCGGGGTTATGGCTACACCTTC.

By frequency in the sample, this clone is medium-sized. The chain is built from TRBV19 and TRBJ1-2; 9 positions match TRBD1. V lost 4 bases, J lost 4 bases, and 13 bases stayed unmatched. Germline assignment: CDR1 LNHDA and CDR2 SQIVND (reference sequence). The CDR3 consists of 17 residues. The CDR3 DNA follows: TGTGCCAGTAGTACCGAGTCCTGGGGACAGGGATCCTATGGCTACACCTTC. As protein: CASSTESWGQGSYGYTF.

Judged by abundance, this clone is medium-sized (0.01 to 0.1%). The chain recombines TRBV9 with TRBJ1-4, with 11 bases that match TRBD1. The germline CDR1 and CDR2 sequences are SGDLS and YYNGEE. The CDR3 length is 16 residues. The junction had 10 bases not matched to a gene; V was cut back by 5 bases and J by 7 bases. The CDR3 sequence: CASRGTGGPQGEKLFF. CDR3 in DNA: TGTGCCAGCAGGGGGACAGGGGGTCCTCAGGGTGAAAAACTGTTTTTT.

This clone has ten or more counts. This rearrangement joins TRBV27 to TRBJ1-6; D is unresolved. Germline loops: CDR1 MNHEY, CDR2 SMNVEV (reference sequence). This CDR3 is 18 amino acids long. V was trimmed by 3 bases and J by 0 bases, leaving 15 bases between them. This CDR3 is CASSLSSTASSYNSPLHF. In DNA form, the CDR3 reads TGTGCCAGCAGTTTGTCTTCGACTGCCAGCTCCTATAATTCACCCCTCCACTTT.